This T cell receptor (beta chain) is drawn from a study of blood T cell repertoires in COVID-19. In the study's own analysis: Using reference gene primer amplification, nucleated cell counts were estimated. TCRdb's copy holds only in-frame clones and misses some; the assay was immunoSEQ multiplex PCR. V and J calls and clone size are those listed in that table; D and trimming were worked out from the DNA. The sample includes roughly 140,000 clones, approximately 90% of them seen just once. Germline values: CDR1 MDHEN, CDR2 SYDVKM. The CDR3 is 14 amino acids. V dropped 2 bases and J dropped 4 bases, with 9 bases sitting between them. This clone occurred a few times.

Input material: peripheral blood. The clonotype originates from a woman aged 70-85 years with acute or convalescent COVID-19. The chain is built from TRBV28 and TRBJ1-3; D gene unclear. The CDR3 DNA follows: TGTGCCAGCAGTTTACCGCGCCGGGGAAACACCATATATTTT. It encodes CASSLPRRGNTIYF.